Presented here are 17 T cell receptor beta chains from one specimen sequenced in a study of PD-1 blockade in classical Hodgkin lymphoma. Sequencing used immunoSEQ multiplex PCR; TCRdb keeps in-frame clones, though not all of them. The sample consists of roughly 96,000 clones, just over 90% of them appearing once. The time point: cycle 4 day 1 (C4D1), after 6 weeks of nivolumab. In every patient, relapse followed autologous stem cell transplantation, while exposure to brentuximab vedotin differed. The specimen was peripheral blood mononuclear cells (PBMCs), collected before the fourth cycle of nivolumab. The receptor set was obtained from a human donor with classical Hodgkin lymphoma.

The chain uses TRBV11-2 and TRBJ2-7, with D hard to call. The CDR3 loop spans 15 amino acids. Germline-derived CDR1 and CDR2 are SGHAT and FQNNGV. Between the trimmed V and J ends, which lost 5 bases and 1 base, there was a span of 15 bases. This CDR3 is CASSIRLLTSYEQYF. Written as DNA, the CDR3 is TGTGCCAGCAGCATTAGGTTGCTTACGTCCTACGAGCAGTACTTC.

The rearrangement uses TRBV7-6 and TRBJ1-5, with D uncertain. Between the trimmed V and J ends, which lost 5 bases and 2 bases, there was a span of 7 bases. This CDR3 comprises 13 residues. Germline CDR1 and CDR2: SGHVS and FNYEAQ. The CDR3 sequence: CASSRDGNQPQHF. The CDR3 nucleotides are TGTGCCAGCAGCCGCGACGGCAATCAGCCCCAGCATTTT.

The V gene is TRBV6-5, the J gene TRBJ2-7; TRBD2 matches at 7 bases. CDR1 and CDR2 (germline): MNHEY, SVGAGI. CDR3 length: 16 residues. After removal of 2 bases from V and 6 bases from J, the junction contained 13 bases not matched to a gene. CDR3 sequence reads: CASSYPRASGVLEQYF. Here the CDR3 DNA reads TGTGCCAGCAGTTACCCCCGGGCTAGCGGAGTGCTCGAGCAGTACTTC.

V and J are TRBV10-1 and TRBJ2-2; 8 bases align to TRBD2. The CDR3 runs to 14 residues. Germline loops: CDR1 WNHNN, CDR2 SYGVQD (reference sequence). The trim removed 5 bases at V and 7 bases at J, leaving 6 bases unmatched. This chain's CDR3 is CASSRAGANGELFF. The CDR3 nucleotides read TGCGCCAGCAGTAGAGCGGGAGCAAACGGGGAGCTGTTTTTT.

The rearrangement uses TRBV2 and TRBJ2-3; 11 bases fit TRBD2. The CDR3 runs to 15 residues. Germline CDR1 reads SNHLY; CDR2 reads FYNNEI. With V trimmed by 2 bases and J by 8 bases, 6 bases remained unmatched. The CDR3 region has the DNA TGTGCCAGCAGTGAACTACTAGCGGGAGTCGGTACGCAGTATTTT. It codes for CASSELLAGVGTQYF.

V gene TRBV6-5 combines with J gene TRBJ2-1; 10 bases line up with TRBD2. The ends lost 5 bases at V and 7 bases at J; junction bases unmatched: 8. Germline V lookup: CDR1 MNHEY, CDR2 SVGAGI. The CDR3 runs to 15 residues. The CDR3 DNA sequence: TGTGCCAGCAGTCCTCAGACTAGCGGGTCTAATGAGCAGTTCTTC. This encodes CASSPQTSGSNEQFF.

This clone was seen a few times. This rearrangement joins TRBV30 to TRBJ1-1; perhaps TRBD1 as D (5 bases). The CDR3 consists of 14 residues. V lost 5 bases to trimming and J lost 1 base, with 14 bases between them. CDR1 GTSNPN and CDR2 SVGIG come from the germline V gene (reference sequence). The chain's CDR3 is CAWDGGGKNTEAFF. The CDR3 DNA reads TGTGCCTGGGATGGGGGAGGGAAGAACACTGAAGCTTTCTTT.

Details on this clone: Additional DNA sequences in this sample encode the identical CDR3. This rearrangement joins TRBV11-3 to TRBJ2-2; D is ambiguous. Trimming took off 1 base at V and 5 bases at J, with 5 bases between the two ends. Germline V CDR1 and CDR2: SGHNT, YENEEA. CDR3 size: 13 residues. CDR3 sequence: CASSLGRTGELFF. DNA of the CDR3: TGTGCCAGCAGCTTAGGGCGGACCGGGGAGCTGTTTTTT.

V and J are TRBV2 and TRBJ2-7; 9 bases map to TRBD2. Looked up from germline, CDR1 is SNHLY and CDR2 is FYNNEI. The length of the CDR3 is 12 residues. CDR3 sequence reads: CVIAGVGYEQYF. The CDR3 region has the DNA TGTGTTATAGCGGGAGTTGGGTACGAGCAGTACTTC.

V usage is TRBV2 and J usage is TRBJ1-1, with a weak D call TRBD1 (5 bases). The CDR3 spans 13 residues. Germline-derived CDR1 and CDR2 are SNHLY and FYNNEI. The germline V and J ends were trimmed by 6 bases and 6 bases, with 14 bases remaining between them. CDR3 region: CASRKDRYSEAFF. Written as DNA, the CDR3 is TGTGCCAGCAGAAAAGACAGATACTCTGAAGCTTTCTTT.

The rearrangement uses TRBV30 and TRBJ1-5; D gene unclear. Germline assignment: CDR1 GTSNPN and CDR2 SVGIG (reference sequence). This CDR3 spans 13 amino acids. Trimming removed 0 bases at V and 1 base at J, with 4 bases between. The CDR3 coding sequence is TGTGCCTGGAGTGTCGAGAGCAATCAGCCCCAGCATTTT. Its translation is CAWSVESNQPQHF.

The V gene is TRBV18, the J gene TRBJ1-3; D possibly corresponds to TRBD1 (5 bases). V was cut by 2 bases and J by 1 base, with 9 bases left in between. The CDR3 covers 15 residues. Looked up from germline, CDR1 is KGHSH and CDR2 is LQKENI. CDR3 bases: TGTGCCAGCTCACCAACGAGGGGATCTGGAAACACCATATATTTT. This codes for CASSPTRGSGNTIYF. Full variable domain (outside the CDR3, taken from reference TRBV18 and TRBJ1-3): NAGVMQNPRHLVRRRGQEARLRCSPMKGHSHVYWYRQLPEEGLKFMVYLQKENIIDESGMPKERFSAEFPKEGPSILRIQQVVRGDSAAYFCASSPTRGSGNTIYFGEGSWLTVV.

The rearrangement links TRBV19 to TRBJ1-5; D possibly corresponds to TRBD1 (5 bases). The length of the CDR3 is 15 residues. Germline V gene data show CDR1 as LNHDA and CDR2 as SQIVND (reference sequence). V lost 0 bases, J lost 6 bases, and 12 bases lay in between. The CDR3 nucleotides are TGTGCCAGTAGTATAGATGGTATGGGGGTTCAGCCCCAGCATTTT. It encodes CASSIDGMGVQPQHF.

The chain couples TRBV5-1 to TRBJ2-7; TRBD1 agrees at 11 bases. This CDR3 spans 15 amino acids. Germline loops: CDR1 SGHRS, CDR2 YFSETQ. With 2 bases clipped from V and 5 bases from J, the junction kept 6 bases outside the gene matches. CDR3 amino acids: CASSLRTGGGHEQYF. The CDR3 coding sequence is TGCGCCAGCAGCTTACGGACAGGGGGCGGCCACGAGCAGTACTTC. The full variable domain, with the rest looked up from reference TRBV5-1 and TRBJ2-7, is KAGVTQTPRYLIKTRGQQVTLSCSPISGHRSVSWYQQTPGQGLQFLFEYFSETQRNKGNFPGRFSGRQFSNSRSEMNVSTLELGDSALYLCASSLRTGGGHEQYFGPGTRLTVT.

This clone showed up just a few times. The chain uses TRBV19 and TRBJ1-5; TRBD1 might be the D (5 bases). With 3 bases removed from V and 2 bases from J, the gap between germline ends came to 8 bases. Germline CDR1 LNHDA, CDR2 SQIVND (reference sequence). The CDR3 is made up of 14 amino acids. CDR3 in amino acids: CASSISGGNQPQHF. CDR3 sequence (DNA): TGTGCCAGTAGTATTTCGGGGGGCAATCAGCCCCAGCATTTT.

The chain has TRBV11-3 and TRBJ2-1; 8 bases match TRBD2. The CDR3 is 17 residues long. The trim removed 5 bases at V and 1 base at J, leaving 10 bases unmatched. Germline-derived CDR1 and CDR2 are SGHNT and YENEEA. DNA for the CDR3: TGTGCCAGCAGCCCCTCCTTAGCGGGGTCATCCTACAATGAGCAGTTCTTC. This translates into CASSPSLAGSSYNEQFF.

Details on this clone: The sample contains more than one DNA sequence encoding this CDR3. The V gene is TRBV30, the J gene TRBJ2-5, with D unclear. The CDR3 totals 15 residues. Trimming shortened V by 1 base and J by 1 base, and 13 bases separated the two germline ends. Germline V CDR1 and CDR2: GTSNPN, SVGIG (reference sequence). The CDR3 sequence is CAWSEGAFIQETQYF. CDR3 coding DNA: TGTGCCTGGAGTGAAGGCGCTTTTATCCAAGAGACCCAGTACTTC.